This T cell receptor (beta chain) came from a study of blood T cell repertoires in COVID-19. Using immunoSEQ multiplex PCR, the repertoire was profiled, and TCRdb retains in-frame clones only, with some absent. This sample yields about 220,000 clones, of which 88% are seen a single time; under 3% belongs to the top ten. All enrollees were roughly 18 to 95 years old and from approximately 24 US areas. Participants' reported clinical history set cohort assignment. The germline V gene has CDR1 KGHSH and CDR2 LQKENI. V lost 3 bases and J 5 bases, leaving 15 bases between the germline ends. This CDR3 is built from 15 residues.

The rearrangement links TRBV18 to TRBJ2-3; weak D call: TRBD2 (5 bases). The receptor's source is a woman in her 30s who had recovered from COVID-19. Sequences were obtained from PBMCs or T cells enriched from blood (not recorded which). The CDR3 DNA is TGTGCCAGCTCACCGGTGGCCCCGGCGGGAGATACGCAGTATTTT. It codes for CASSPVAPAGDTQYF. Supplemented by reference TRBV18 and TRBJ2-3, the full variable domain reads NAGVMQNPRHLVRRRGQEARLRCSPMKGHSHVYWYRQLPEEGLKFMVYLQKENIIDESGMPKERFSAEFPKEGPSILRIQQVVRGDSAAYFCASSPVAPAGDTQYFGPGTRLTVL.